What follows describes a single T cell receptor beta chain. The antigen is not known. Measured with immunoSEQ multiplex PCR; TCRdb has only the in-frame clones, and not every one. The profile shows roughly 2 million clones, 90% to 95% of them singletons. Germline values: CDR1 SGHTA, CDR2 FQGNSA. The CDR3 has 15 residues. Trimming removed 2 bases at V and 6 bases at J, with 13 bases between. The sample originates from a study of shared clonotypes between healthy human individuals. General observations from the study: Unshared clonotypes carried lower generation probabilities than those common to all four donors.

Source material: naive CD4+ T cells sorted from blood. Regarding subset: CD45RA+ positively selected. The sequence was obtained from a man between 18 and 35 years old in good health. The V and J genes are TRBV7-2 and TRBJ1-4; perhaps TRBD1 as D (6 bases). CDR3 sequence (DNA): TGTGCCAGCAGCTTATGGGGGCCCGGGGATGAAAAACTGTTTTTT. This translates into CASSLWGPGDEKLFF.